The 7 T cell receptor beta chains in this list originate from one sample, sequenced in a study of blood T cell repertoires in COVID-19. The table came from immunoSEQ multiplex PCR; TCRdb's copy has only in-frame clones and leaves some out. The table has roughly 110,000 clones, over 60% seen once; the top ten hold under 8%. Sequenced sample: peripheral blood. The receptors stem from a man aged 80 or over with COVID-19, enrolled during active disease.

This clone was picked up a small number of times. The chain combines TRBV24-1 with TRBJ2-3, with D maybe TRBD2 (5 bases). V lost 5 bases, J lost 5 bases, and 16 bases lay in between. Looked up from germline, CDR1 is KGHDR and CDR2 is SFDVKD. The CDR3 sequence is 15 residues long. The DNA for the CDR3 is TGTGCCACCAGTGTCCAGACCCTTCGGGGAGATACGCAGTATTTT. Translation: CATSVQTLRGDTQYF.

The V call is TRBV28, the J call TRBJ2-4; 12 bases match TRBD1. Germline values: CDR1 MDHEN, CDR2 SYDVKM. The CDR3 runs 17 residues. The CDR3, as DNA: TGTGCTAAGGTTTACCTACCGGGACAGGGGGCTAGGAGCATTCAGTACTTC. As protein: CAKVYLPGQGARSIQYF.

The rearrangement links TRBV18 to TRBJ1-5; TRBD1 is a possible D gene (6 bases). The germline V gene has CDR1 KGHSH and CDR2 LQKENI. This CDR3 spans 15 amino acids. The V end lost 1 base, the J end lost 3 bases, and 10 bases lay between the germline ends. CDR3 sequence: CASSPQDSYNQPQHF. The DNA for the CDR3 is TGTGCCAGCTCACCACAGGACAGCTACAATCAGCCCCAGCATTTT.

This clone was counted a single time. The chain links TRBV28 to TRBJ1-1, with TRBD1 matching 7 bases. Germline V CDR1 and CDR2: MDHEN, SYDVKM. This CDR3 comprises 15 residues. V trimming: 1 base; J trimming: 10 bases; junction bases outside the gene matches: 12. The CDR3 DNA follows: TGTGCCAGCAGTTTATCTGTGACAGGGTTAAGAGTAGCTTTCTTT. Translation: CASSLSVTGLRVAFF.

The rearrangement links TRBV6-4 to TRBJ2-1; the match to TRBD2 covers 7 bases. The CDR3 sequence is 13 residues long. V shed 2 bases, J shed 6 bases, and the junction held 1 base outside the gene matches. Germline V gene data show CDR1 as MRHNA and CDR2 as SNTAGT. The CDR3 coding sequence is TGTGCCAGCAGTGACCGGACTAGCAATGAGCAGTTCTTC. It yields the protein CASSDRTSNEQFF.

This chain uses TRBV3-1 (or the pseudogene TRBV3-2) with TRBJ1-1; D is ambiguous. The CDR3 contains 16 residues. Germline V gives CDR1 LGHDT, CDR2 YNNKEL (reference sequence). V lost 4 bases, J lost 5 bases, and 20 bases lay in between. CDR3 coding DNA: TGTGCCAGCAGCCCCAGCCAATCGGGGTTTGGTACTGAAGCTTTCTTT. The encoded protein is CASSPSQSGFGTEAFF.

The chain has TRBV2 and TRBJ1-5; D is possibly TRBD1 (5 bases). The V end lost 4 bases, the J end lost 6 bases, and 7 bases lay between the germline ends. CDR3 length: 12 amino acids. Germline V lookup: CDR1 SNHLY, CDR2 FYNNEI. CDR3 residues: CASSARAQPQHF. The DNA of the CDR3 is TGTGCCAGCAGTGCCAGGGCTCAGCCCCAGCATTTT.